Following are 30 T cell receptor beta chains from one sample sequenced in a study of T cell responses to AZD1222 COVID-19 vaccine. Method: immunoSEQ multiplex PCR; TCRdb's copy keeps in-frame clones and lacks some. The data show roughly 90,000 clones, with 85% to 95% seen just once and roughly 4.5% held by the top ten. The sequencing used peripheral blood, collected on day 0 of MenACWY control vaccination. These receptors were collected from an adult in good health.

The V call is TRBV13, the J call TRBJ2-3; D is undetermined. V was cut by 3 bases and J by 5 bases, with 3 bases left in between. CDR3 length: 11 amino acids. The germline gives CDR1 PRHDT, CDR2 FYEKMQ (reference sequence). As DNA, the CDR3 is TGTGCCAGCAGCTTCGAAGATACGCAGTATTTT. The encoded protein is CASSFEDTQYF.

V is TRBV5-1 and J is TRBJ2-7; D perhaps matches TRBD2 (5 bases). In germline, CDR1 is SGHRS, CDR2 YFSETQ. The CDR3 has 13 amino acids. Trimming shortened V by 3 bases and J by 3 bases, and 10 bases separated the two germline ends. The CDR3 region is CASSWTGNYEQYF. The CDR3 DNA is TGCGCCAGCAGCTGGACCGGGAACTACGAGCAGTACTTC.

The chain employs TRBV9 and TRBJ1-2; TRBD1 matches 9 bases. CDR3 length equals 16 residues. CDR1 and CDR2 from the germline V gene are SGDLS and YYNGEE. V dropped 6 bases and J dropped 4; count of bases not matched to a gene: 13. The CDR3 coding sequence is TGTGCCAGCAATAGTGGCCAGGGACAGGGCTCCTATGGCTACACCTTC. Amino acids: CASNSGQGQGSYGYTF.

The chain is built from TRBV18 and TRBJ1-3; 7 bases agree with TRBD1. This CDR3 is built from 16 residues. After removal of 6 bases from V and 1 base from J, the junction contained 9 bases not matched to a gene. Germline CDR1 and CDR2: KGHSH and LQKENI. CDR3 DNA: TGTGCCAGCTCTCATTCCGAGGGGGCATCTGGAAACACCATATATTTT. Amino acids: CASSHSEGASGNTIYF.

To note about this clone: In this CDR3 the conserved last residue, phenylalanine or tryptophan, is missing, so a read error is likely. No DNA is shown, since the ends of the CDR3 on it are uncertain; the CDR3 is the one TCRdb lists. The chain has TRBV7-3 and TRBJ1-2. Inclusive of both ends, the CDR3 amounts to 11 amino acids. CDR1 is SGHTA and CDR2 is FQGTGA in the germline V gene. CDR3 protein: CASSVLLWLHL.

The CDR3 reads CASNVAGVTGELFF. The CDR3 nucleotides read TGTGCCAGTAACGTAGCGGGAGTTACCGGGGAGCTGTTTTTT. The chain joins TRBV19 to TRBJ2-2; 9 bases are a match to TRBD2. The CDR3 is made up of 14 amino acids. In germline, CDR1 is LNHDA, CDR2 SQIVND (reference sequence). The junction had 5 bases not matched to a gene; V was cut back by 7 bases and J by 5 bases.

The chain links TRBV11-3 to TRBJ2-7; D may be TRBD2 (6 bases). This CDR3 contains 14 residues. The germline gives CDR1 SGHNT, CDR2 YENEEA. V lost 6 bases and J lost 0, with 12 bases in between. CDR3 amino acids: CASSIGGLSYEQYF. The CDR3 DNA reads as TGTGCCAGCAGTATTGGGGGACTCTCCTACGAGCAGTACTTC.

This chain connects TRBV3-1 (or the pseudogene TRBV3-2) to TRBJ2-7; 12 nucleotides agree with TRBD2. Germline CDR1 LGHDT, CDR2 YNNKEL (reference sequence). The CDR3 is 14 residues long. J was trimmed by 6 bases and V by 3 bases; bases with no gene match: 3. CDR3 sequence: CASSHASGRVEQYF. Written as DNA, the CDR3 is TGTGCCAGCAGCCACGCTAGCGGGAGGGTCGAGCAGTACTTC.

This chain uses TRBV4-1 with TRBJ1-6; D is undetermined. This CDR3 spans 15 amino acids. Germline V lookup: CDR1 MGHRA, CDR2 YSYEKL. Trimming removed 0 bases from V and 8 bases from J, with 11 bases in between. DNA of the CDR3: TGCGCCAGCAGCCAAGATGGGATGACGGATTCACCCCTCCACTTT. Amino acids: CASSQDGMTDSPLHF.

The V and J genes are TRBV5-1 and TRBJ2-2, with no clear D. Germline CDR1 reads SGHRS; CDR2 reads YFSETQ. V gave up 0 bases and J gave up 2 bases, with 11 bases separating them. This CDR3 is 16 amino acids long. This CDR3 is CASSLDPSLNTGELFF. The CDR3 DNA is TGCGCCAGCAGCTTGGACCCAAGCCTCAACACCGGGGAGCTGTTTTTT.

This clone was detected a few times. The chain carries TRBV29-1 and TRBJ1-2; TRBD1 is a possible D gene (5 bases). This CDR3 comprises 11 residues. The V end lost 5 bases, the J end lost 8 bases, and 12 bases lay between the germline ends. Germline CDR1 SQVTM, CDR2 ANQGSEA. CDR3 loop: CSVSSRGGYTF. CDR3 sequence (DNA): TGCAGCGTTAGCAGCCGGGGCGGCTACACCTTC.

This chain uses TRBV12-3 or TRBV12-4 with TRBJ2-7; TRBD1 matches at 8 bases. With 4 bases clipped from V and 8 bases from J, the junction kept 1 base outside the gene matches. There are 11 residues in the CDR3. In DNA, the CDR3 is TGTGCCAGCAGTTGGGACAGGAAGCAGTACTTC. This encodes CASSWDRKQYF.

The V gene is TRBV27, the J gene TRBJ2-3; D may be TRBD1 (7 bases). V shed 6 bases and J shed 2 bases, with 18 bases lying between them. Germline CDR1 MNHEY, CDR2 SMNVEV (reference sequence). The CDR3 contains 16 residues. CDR3 loop: CASRAGGRGLTDTQYF. The CDR3 DNA reads as TGTGCCAGCAGAGCAGGGGGGCGGGGCCTCACAGATACGCAGTATTTT.

The chain uses TRBV5-4 and TRBJ2-1; D perhaps matches TRBD2 (5 bases). V shed 1 base and J shed 0 bases, with 20 bases lying between them. The CDR3 is 19 amino acids. Germline V CDR1 and CDR2: SGHNT, YYREEE (reference sequence). The CDR3, as DNA: TGTGCCAGCAGCTTGACATCGTCTCGGCGGGCGAGCTCCTACAATGAGCAGTTCTTC. This sequence encodes CASSLTSSRRASSYNEQFF. The variable domain in full, completed from reference TRBV5-4 and TRBJ2-1, reads ETGVTQSPTHLIKTRGQQVTLRCSSQSGHNTVSWYQQALGQGPQFIFQYYREEENGRGNFPPRFSGLQFPNYSSELNVNALELDDSALYLCASSLTSSRRASSYNEQFFGPGTRLTVL.

The rearrangement uses TRBV6-5 and TRBJ2-7; 7 bases line up with TRBD1. CDR1 and CDR2 from the germline V gene are MNHEY and SVGAGI. The CDR3 length is 16 residues. Losses at the gene ends were 0 bases for V and 2 bases for J; bases not matched to a gene: 7. Here the CDR3 reads CASSYSTVQGTYEQYF. The CDR3 DNA follows: TGTGCCAGCAGTTACTCTACCGTACAGGGGACCTACGAGCAGTACTTC.

This clone has only a few counts. The chain uses TRBV6-2 or TRBV6-3 and TRBJ2-7; 8 bases match TRBD1. V trimming: 6 bases; J trimming: 0 bases; junction bases outside the gene matches: 7. CDR1 is MNHEY and CDR2 is SVGEGT in the germline V gene. The CDR3 is made up of 15 amino acids. CDR3 loop: CASSSGQGYSYEQYF. The CDR3 DNA is TGTGCCAGCAGCTCTGGACAGGGCTACTCCTACGAGCAGTACTTC.

V usage is TRBV12-5 and J usage is TRBJ2-5; D unresolved. CDR1 and CDR2 (germline): LGHNT, FRNRAP. The length of the CDR3 is 11 residues. V lost 7 bases and J lost 3, with 6 bases in between. The CDR3 sequence is CASAREETQYF. The CDR3 DNA is TGTGCTAGTGCCCGAGAAGAGACCCAGTACTTC.

The chain links TRBV5-1 to TRBJ1-2; D uncertain. This CDR3 region has 12 residues. Germline assignment: CDR1 SGHRS and CDR2 YFSETQ. The germline V and J ends were trimmed by 0 bases and 6 bases, with 6 bases remaining between them. The CDR3 DNA reads TGCGCCAGCAGCTTGGAAGGGAATGGCTACACCTTC. Translated: CASSLEGNGYTF.

This chain uses TRBV12-3 or TRBV12-4 with TRBJ1-5; no clear D. With 7 bases removed from V and 7 bases from J, the gap between germline ends came to 11 bases. This CDR3 is built from 12 residues. The CDR3 coding sequence is TGTGCCAGCACCGCTCTGGGGCAGCCCCAGCATTTT. It codes for CASTALGQPQHF.

The chain is built from TRBV7-3 and TRBJ1-1, with TRBD1 matching over 7 bases. The CDR3 totals 15 residues. The ends lost 0 bases at V and 4 bases at J; junction bases unmatched: 5. CDR1 and CDR2 (germline): SGHTA, FQGTGA. CDR3 loop: CASSLTPGGGTEAFF. Written as DNA, the CDR3 is TGTGCCAGCAGCTTAACTCCAGGGGGAGGCACTGAAGCTTTCTTT. Together with reference TRBV7-3 and TRBJ1-1, the CDR3 gives the full variable domain: GAGVSQTPSNKVTEKGKYVELRCDPISGHTALYWYRQSLGQGPEFLIYFQGTGAADDSGLPNDRFFAVRPEGSVSTLKIQRTERGDSAVYLCASSLTPGGGTEAFFGQGTRLTVV.

The CDR3, as DNA: TGTGCCTGGAGTCACAGGGGGAGGCAGCCCCAGCATTTT. Amino acid sequence: CAWSHRGRQPQHF. V is TRBV30 and J is TRBJ1-5; 8 bases agree with TRBD1. The CDR3 is made up of 13 amino acids. Per the germline V gene, CDR1 is GTSNPN and CDR2 is SVGIG (reference sequence). Unmatched junction bases numbered 4, after V lost 2 bases and J lost 7 bases.

CDR3 in amino acids: CASSDTMNTEAFF. CDR3 in DNA: TGTGCCAGTAGTGACACAATGAACACTGAAGCTTTCTTT. The chain joins TRBV19 to TRBJ1-1; no clear D. CDR1 and CDR2 (germline): LNHDA, SQIVND (reference sequence). The CDR3 spans 13 residues. Trimming left V 5 bases short and J 0 bases short, with 7 bases between.

The chain is built from TRBV28 and TRBJ1-2; 7 bases map to TRBD1. CDR3 length: 14 residues. CDR1 and CDR2 (germline): MDHEN, SYDVKM. J was trimmed by 0 bases and V by 4 bases; bases with no gene match: 2. The CDR3 DNA follows: TGTGCCAGCAGTTGGACAGGAGCTAACTATGGCTACACCTTC. Its protein product is CASSWTGANYGYTF.

The rearrangement joins TRBV28 to TRBJ1-1, with D unclear. This CDR3 spans 15 amino acids. The V gene lost 5 bases and the J gene lost 0 bases, with 13 bases spanning the gap. From germline, CDR1 is MDHEN and CDR2 SYDVKM. This CDR3 reads CASSGIDTLNTEAFF. The DNA for the CDR3 is TGTGCCAGCAGTGGAATTGACACCCTGAACACTGAAGCTTTCTTT.

CDR3 in amino acids: CASSPLSGNIEQFF. The CDR3 DNA follows: TGTGCCAGCAGCCCCCTTAGCGGGAATATTGAGCAGTTCTTC. The chain is built from TRBV11-2 and TRBJ2-1; 8 positions agree with TRBD2. J lost 9 bases, V lost 5 bases, and 9 bases had no gene match. From germline, CDR1 is SGHAT and CDR2 FQNNGV. This CDR3 is built from 14 residues.

This clone was found a few times. The chain recombines TRBV6-5 with TRBJ1-1, with D unresolved. V was shortened by 6 bases and J by 1 base, with 15 bases between the two germline ends. The CDR3 extends over 15 amino acids. The germline V gene has CDR1 MNHEY and CDR2 SVGAGI. The CDR3 nucleotides read TGTGCCAGCAGGCGTGAGGAGGGCAGGAACACTGAAGCTTTCTTT. It translates to CASRREEGRNTEAFF.

The chain uses TRBV25-1 and TRBJ2-2; 8 bases are shared with TRBD2. This CDR3 contains 15 residues. The germline gives CDR1 MGHDK, CDR2 SYGVNS. J gave up 7 bases and V 3 bases, and 7 bases lay outside the gene matches. The CDR3 loop reads CASSEGAGVIGELFF. CDR3 sequence (DNA): TGTGCCAGCAGTGAGGGAGCGGGAGTTATCGGGGAGCTGTTTTTT.

In this sample, this clone turned up once. The rearrangement links TRBV15 to TRBJ2-7; D is ambiguous. The CDR3 sequence is 14 residues long. Germline V gene sequence: CDR1 LNHNV, CDR2 YYDKDF (reference sequence). Trimming shortened V by 0 bases and J by 1 base, and 7 bases separated the two germline ends. The CDR3 nucleotides are TGTGCCACCAGCAGAGACCTGGGGTCCTACGAGCAGTACTTC. Amino acids: CATSRDLGSYEQYF.

The rearrangement joins TRBV11-2 to TRBJ1-2, with TRBD1 matching over 9 bases. Germline V gene lookup returns CDR1 SGHAT and CDR2 FQNNGV. The CDR3 contains 14 residues. The ends lost 5 bases at V and 4 bases at J; junction bases unmatched: 5. The CDR3 is CASSKTGGAYGYTF. In nucleotides, the CDR3 is TGTGCCAGCAGCAAGACAGGGGGTGCCTATGGCTACACCTTC.

The chain employs TRBV12-3 or TRBV12-4 and TRBJ1-5, with D perhaps TRBD1 (6 bases). V gave up 5 bases and J gave up 6 bases, with 11 bases separating them. The CDR3 totals 13 residues. CDR3 sequence reads: CASSDQGSQPQHF. Here the CDR3 DNA reads TGTGCCAGCAGTGACCAGGGGAGTCAGCCCCAGCATTTT.